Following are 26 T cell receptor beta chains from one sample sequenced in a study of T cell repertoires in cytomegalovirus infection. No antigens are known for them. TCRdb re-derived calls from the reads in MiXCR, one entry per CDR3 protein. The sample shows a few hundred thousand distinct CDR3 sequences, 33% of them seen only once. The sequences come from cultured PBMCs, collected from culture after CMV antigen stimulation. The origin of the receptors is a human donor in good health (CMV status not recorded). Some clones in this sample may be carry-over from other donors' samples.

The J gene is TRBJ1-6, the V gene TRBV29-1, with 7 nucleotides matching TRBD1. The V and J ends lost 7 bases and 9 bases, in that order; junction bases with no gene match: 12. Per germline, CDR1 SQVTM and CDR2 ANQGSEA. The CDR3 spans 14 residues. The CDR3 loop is CSALGGALGSPLHF. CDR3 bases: TGCAGCGCTCTAGGGGGCGCGCTGGGTTCACCCCTCCACTTT.

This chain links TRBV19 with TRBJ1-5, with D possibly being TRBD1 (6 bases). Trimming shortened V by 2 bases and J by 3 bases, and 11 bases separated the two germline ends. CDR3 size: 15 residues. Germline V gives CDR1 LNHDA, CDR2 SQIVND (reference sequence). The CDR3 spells CASSIHRVDNQPQHF. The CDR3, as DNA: TGTGCCAGTAGTATACACAGGGTCGACAATCAGCCCCAGCATTTT.

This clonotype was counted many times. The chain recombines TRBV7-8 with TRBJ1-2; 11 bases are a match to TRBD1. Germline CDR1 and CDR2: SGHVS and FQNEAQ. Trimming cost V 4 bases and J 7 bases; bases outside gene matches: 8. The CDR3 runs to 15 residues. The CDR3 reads CASSSSGQGASGYTF. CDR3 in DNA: TGTGCCAGCAGCTCTTCTGGACAGGGGGCAAGTGGCTACACCTTC.

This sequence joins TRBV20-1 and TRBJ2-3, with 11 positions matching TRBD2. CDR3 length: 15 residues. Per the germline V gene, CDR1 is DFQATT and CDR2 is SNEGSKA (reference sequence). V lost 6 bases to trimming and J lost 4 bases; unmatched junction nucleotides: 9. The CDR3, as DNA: TGCAGTGCCCCAGATAGCGGGAGGGCGGCAGATACGCAGTATTTT. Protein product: CSAPDSGRAADTQYF.

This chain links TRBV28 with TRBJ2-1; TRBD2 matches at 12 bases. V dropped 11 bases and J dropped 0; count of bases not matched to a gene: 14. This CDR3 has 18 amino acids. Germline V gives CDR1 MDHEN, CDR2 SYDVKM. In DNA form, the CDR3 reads TGTGCCGCTCCCCGTGGCCTAGCGGGAGGGAGCTCCTACAATGAGCAGTTCTTC. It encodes CAAPRGLAGGSSYNEQFF.

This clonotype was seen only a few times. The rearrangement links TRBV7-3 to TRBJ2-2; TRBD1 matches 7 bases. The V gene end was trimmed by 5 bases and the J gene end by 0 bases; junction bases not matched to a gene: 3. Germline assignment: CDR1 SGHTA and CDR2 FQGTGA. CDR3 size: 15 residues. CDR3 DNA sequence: TGTGCCAGCAGCCGACAGGGAACGAACACCGGGGAGCTGTTTTTT. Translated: CASSRQGTNTGELFF.

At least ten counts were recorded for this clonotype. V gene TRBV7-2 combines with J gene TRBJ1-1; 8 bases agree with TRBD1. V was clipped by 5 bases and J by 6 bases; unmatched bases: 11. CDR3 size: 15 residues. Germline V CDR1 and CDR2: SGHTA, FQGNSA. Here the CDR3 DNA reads TGTGCCAGCAGCCAAAGACAGGGGATGTGGTCTGAAGCTTTCTTT. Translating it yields CASSQRQGMWSEAFF.

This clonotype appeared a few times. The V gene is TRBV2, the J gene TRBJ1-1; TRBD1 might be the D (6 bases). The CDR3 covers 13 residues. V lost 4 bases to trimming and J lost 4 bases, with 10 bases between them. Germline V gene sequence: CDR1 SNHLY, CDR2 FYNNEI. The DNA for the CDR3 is TGTGCCAGCAGTGGGTTCAGGGGCACTGAAGCTTTCTTT. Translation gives CASSGFRGTEAFF.

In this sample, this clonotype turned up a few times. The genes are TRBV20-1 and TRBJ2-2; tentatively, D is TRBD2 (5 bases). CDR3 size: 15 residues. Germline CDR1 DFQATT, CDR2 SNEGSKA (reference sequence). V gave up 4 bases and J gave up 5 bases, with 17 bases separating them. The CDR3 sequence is CSAIGSFIHTGELFF. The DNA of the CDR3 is TGCAGTGCTATTGGGAGCTTTATCCATACCGGGGAGCTGTTTTTT.

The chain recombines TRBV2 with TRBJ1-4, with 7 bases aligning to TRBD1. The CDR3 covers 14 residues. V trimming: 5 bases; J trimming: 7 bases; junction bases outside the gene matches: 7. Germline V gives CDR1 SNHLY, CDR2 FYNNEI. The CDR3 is CASSYNRDSEKLFF. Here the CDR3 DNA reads TGTGCCAGCAGTTATAACCGGGACAGTGAAAAACTGTTTTTT.

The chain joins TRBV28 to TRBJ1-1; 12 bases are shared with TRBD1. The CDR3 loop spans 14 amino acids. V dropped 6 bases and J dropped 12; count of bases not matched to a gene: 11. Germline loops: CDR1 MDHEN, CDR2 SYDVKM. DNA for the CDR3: TGTGCCAGCAGACCTGGGACAGGGGGCGTTTGGACTTTCTTT. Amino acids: CASRPGTGGVWTFF.

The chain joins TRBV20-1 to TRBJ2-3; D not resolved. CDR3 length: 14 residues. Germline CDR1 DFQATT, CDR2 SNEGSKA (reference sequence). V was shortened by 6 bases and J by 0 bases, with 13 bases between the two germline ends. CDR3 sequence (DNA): TGCAGTGCCTCCACAGAGTTTAGCACAGATACGCAGTATTTT. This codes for CSASTEFSTDTQYF.

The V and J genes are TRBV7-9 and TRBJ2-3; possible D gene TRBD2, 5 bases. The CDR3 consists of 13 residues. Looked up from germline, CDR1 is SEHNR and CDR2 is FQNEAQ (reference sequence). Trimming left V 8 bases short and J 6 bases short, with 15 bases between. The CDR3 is CASVGSRGDTQYF. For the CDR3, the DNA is TGTGCCAGCGTTGGGAGTAGAGGGGATACGCAGTATTTT.

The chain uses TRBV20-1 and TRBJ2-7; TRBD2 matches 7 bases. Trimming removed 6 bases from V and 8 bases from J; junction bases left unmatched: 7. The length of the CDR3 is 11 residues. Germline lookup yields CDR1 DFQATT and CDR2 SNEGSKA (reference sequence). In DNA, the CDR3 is TGCAGTGCACAGACTAGCCTTCAGCAGTACGTC. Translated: CSAQTSLQQYV.

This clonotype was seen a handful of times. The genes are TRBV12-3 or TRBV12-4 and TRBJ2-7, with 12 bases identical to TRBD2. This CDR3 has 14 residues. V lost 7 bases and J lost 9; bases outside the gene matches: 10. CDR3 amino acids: CASKSTSGRPGQYF. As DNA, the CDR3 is TGTGCCAGCAAGTCGACTAGCGGGAGACCGGGGCAGTACTTC.

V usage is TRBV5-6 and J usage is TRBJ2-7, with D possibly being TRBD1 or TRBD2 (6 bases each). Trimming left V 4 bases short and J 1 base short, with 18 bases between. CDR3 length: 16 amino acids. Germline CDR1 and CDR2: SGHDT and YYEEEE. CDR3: CASSQGLGLASYEQYV. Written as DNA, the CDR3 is TGTGCCAGCAGCCAGGGGTTGGGACTGGCGTCCTACGAGCAGTACGTC.

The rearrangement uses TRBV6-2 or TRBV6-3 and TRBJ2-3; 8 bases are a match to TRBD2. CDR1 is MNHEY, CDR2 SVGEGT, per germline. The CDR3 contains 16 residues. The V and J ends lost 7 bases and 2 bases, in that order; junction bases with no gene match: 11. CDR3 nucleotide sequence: TGTGCCAGCATCACGGGAGCGGGAGAATCCACAGATACGCAGTATTTT. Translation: CASITGAGESTDTQYF.

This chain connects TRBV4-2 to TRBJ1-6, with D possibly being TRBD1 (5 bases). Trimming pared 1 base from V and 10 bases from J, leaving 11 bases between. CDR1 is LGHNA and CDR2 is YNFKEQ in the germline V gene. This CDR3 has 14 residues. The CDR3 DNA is TGTGCCAGCAGCCAAGCGGGGGGAGACTCACCCCTCCACTTT. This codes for CASSQAGGDSPLHF.

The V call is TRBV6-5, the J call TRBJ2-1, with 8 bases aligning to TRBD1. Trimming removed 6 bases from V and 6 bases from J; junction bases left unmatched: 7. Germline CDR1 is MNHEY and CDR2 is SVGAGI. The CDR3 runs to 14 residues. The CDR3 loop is CASSYGQGLNEQFF. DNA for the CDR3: TGTGCCAGCAGCTACGGACAGGGTCTCAATGAGCAGTTCTTC.

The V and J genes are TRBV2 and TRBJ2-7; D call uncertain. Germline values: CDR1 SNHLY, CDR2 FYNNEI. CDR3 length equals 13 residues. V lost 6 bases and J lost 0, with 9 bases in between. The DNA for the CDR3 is TGTGCCAGCAGGGAATCGTTCTCCTACGAGCAGTACTTC. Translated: CASRESFSYEQYF.

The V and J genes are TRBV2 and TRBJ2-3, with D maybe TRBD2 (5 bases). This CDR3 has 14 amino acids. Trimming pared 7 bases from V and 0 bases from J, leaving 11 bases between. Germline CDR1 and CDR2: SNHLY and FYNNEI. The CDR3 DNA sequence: TGTGCCAGCACCGGAAAGCGGAGCACAGATACGCAGTATTTT. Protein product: CASTGKRSTDTQYF.

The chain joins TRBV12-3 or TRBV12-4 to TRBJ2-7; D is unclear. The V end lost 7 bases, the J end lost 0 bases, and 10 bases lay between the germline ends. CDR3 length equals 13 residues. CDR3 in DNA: TGTGCCAGCAAGAAGCAGGTCTCCTACGAGCAGTACTTC. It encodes CASKKQVSYEQYF.

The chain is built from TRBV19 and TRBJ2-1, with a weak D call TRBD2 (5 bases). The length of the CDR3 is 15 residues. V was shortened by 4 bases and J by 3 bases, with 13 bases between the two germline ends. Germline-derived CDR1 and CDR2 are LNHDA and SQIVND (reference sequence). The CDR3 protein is CASSNRGLYYNEQFF. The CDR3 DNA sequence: TGTGCCAGTAGTAACCGAGGACTGTACTACAATGAGCAGTTCTTC. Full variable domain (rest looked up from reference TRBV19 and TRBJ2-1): DGGITQSPKYLFRKEGQNVTLSCEQNLNHDAMYWYRQDPGQGLRLIYYSQIVNDFQKGDIAEGYSVSREKKESFPLTVTSAQKNPTAFYLCASSNRGLYYNEQFFGPGTRLTVL.

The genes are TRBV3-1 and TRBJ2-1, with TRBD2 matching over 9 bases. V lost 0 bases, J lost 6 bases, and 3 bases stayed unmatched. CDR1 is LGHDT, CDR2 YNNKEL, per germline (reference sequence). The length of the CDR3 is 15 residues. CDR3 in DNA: TGTGCCAGCAGCCAAGAGCTAGCGGGAATCAATGAGCAGTTCTTC. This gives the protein CASSQELAGINEQFF.

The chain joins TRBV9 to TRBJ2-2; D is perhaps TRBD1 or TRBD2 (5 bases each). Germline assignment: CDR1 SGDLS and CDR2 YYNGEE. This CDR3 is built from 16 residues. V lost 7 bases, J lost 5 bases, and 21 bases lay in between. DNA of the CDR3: TGTGCCAGCCTAAAGGGGCCCCCGACGGGGACCGGGGAGCTGTTTTTT. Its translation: CASLKGPPTGTGELFF.

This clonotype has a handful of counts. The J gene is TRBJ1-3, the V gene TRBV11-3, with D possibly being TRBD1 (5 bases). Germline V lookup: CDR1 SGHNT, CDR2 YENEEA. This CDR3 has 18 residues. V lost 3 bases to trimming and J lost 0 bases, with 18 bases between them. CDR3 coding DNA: TGTGCCAGCAGCTTTGGTCTGCACAGGCCGAGCTCTGGAAACACCATATATTTT. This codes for CASSFGLHRPSSGNTIYF.